This TCR beta chain originates from a study of cytotoxic CD8 clonotypes in ibrutinib-treated CLL. Method: immunoSEQ multiplex PCR; TCRdb's copy keeps in-frame clones and lacks some. The top ten clones hold 20% to 25% of a sample with approximately 92,000 clones, 75% to 80% of them seen once. Germline V gene data show CDR1 as MNHNS and CDR2 as SASEGT. Trimming removed 4 bases from V and 3 bases from J, with 9 bases in between. The CDR3 totals 13 residues. The origin of this receptor is a human donor with chronic lymphocytic leukemia. The chain couples TRBV6-1 to TRBJ2-5; possibly TRBD2 for D (5 bases). The specimen was PBMCs, collected after 24 months of ibrutinib treatment. Written as DNA, the CDR3 is TGTGCCAGCAGTGCCAGCGGTAAAGAGACCCAGTACTTC. Translation: CASSASGKETQYF.